These T cell receptor beta chains were read from a single sample in a study of response to subunit inactivated influenza vaccine. TCRdb passed the RT-PCR reads through MiXCR, listing each CDR3 protein once. The sample lists about 520,000 distinct CDR3 sequences; approximately 7.7% were seen once. The sample consisted of PBMCs from blood, taken roughly 24 months after vaccination. The source is a man between 50 and 75 years old who received an inactivated influenza vaccine. CDR3s include the opening cysteine and the closing phenylalanine or tryptophan. The D gene is left open where the match is weak. Clone size, where shown, is once, few, many, or a class for clones that have expanded.

cdr3_aa cdr3_nt j_call d_call v_call clone_size
CASSVGTQGHTQYF TGTGCCAGCAGCGTAGGGACCCAAGGACATACGCAGTATTTT TRBJ2-3 . TRBV9 few
CASLALGRQETQYF TGTGCCAGCCTCGCCCTGGGCCGACAAGAGACCCAGTACTTC TRBJ2-5 . TRBV3-1 .
CASSELDSSTDTQYF TGTGCCAGCAGTGAATTAGACAGTAGCACAGATACGCAGTATTTT TRBJ2-3 . TRBV25-1 .
CATSRDGAARNTGELFF TGTGCCACCAGCAGAGATGGTGCGGCCAGGAACACCGGGGAGCTGTTTTTT TRBJ2-2 . TRBV15 .
CASRDPSGGTGELFF TGCGCCAGCAGAGACCCCTCAGGTGGCACCGGGGAGCTGTTTTTT TRBJ2-2 . TRBV5-1 .
CASSSSRTGGGNTGELFF TGCGCCAGCAGCTCAAGCAGGACAGGCGGAGGGAACACCGGGGAGCTGTTTTTT TRBJ2-2 TRBD1 TRBV5-1 .
CASRTSGRILGETQYF TGTGCCAGCAGGACTAGCGGGAGGATCCTCGGGGAGACCCAGTACTTC TRBJ2-5 TRBD2 TRBV12-3/TRBV12-4 few
CASQSSLAKNIQYF TGTGCCAGCCAGAGTTCCCTAGCCAAAAACATTCAGTACTTC TRBJ2-4 . TRBV12-3/TRBV12-4 .
CASSPRRGSYEQYF TGTGCCAGCAGCCCGAGGCGGGGGTCCTACGAGCAGTACTTC TRBJ2-7 TRBD2 TRBV7-2 many
CASSQEAGGMTQYF TGTGCCAGCAGCCAAGAAGCGGGGGGTATGACCCAGTACTTC TRBJ2-5 TRBD2 TRBV14 few
CASSWAGEVQPQHF TGTGCCAGCTCTTGGGCGGGTGAAGTTCAGCCCCAGCATTTT TRBJ1-5 . TRBV28 .
CASSSRQDKTIEQYF TGTGCCAGCAGCTCGCGACAGGACAAGACAATAGAGCAGTACTTC TRBJ2-7 . TRBV7-8 .
CASALGQHYEQYF TGTGCCAGCGCTCTGGGACAACACTACGAGCAGTACTTC TRBJ2-7 . TRBV19 .
CASSTAESPDTQYF TGTGCCAGCTCCACCGCGGAGTCCCCAGATACGCAGTATTTT TRBJ2-3 . TRBV18 few
CASSLGDSSSFF TGTGCCAGCAGCTTAGGGGATAGCTCCAGCTTCTTC TRBJ2-1 . TRBV7-9 many
CASSLGLAVKNIQYF TGTGCCAGCAGCTTAGGCTTAGCAGTCAAAAACATTCAGTACTTC TRBJ2-4 . TRBV7-2 few
CSVKTEMNTEAFF TGCAGCGTTAAGACCGAAATGAACACTGAAGCTTTCTTT TRBJ1-1 . TRBV29-1 many
CASSAAIFEGGISYNEQFF TGTGCCAGCAGCGCGGCTATATTTGAGGGGGGGATTTCCTACAATGAGCAGTTCTTC TRBJ2-1 . TRBV9 many
CASRGDGTITQADTQYF TGTGCCAGCAGGGGAGACGGAACCATTACCCAGGCAGATACGCAGTATTTT TRBJ2-3 . TRBV7-8 .
CSGSIDLEQYF TGCAGCGGAAGCATAGACCTCGAGCAGTACTTC TRBJ2-7 . TRBV29-1 .
CASSPAGTYNEQFF TGTGCCAGCAGTCCAGCAGGGACCTACAATGAGCAGTTCTTC TRBJ2-1 . TRBV6-1 many
CSARDLLNSYNEQFF TGCAGTGCTAGAGACCTCCTGAACTCCTACAATGAGCAGTTCTTC TRBJ2-1 . TRBV20-1 .
CAIRGGLSYEQYF TGTGCCATCAGGGGGGGTCTCTCCTACGAGCAGTACTTC TRBJ2-7 . TRBV10-3 .
CASSETGRNTEAFF TGTGCCAGCAGTGAAACCGGCCGGAACACTGAAGCTTTCTTT TRBJ1-1 . TRBV6-1 few
CASSVVGSDTGELFF TGTGCCAGCAGCGTAGTTGGGAGCGACACCGGGGAGCTGTTTTTT TRBJ2-2 . TRBV9 .
CSVEDLASFQFF TGCAGCGTTGAAGATCTAGCGTCTTTTCAGTTCTTC TRBJ2-1 . TRBV29-1 few
CASRHEFTSTDTQYF TGCGCCAGCAGACATGAATTTACTAGCACAGATACGCAGTATTTT TRBJ2-3 . TRBV4-3 .
CSVEGITSTDTQYF TGCAGCGTTGAAGGAATAACTAGCACAGATACGCAGTATTTT TRBJ2-3 . TRBV29-1 many
CASSLDLKGPEQYF TGTGCCAGCAGCTTAGATCTCAAGGGGCCCGAGCAGTACTTC TRBJ2-7 . TRBV11-2 .
CASTYPGGGEAFF TGTGCCAGCACCTACCCAGGGGGTGGTGAAGCTTTCTTT TRBJ1-1 TRBD1 TRBV6-6 many